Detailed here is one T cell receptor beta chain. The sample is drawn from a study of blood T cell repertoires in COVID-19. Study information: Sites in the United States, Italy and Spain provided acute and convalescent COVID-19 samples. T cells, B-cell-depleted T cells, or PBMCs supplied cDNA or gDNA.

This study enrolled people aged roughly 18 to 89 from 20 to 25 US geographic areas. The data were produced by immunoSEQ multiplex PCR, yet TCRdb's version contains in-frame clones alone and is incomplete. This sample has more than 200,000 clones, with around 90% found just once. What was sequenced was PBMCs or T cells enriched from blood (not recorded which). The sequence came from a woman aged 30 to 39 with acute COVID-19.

This CDR3 reads CASSPPGLAGGSANEQFF. The CDR3 nucleotides are TGTGCCAGCTCACCACCGGGTTTAGCGGGAGGGTCAGCAAATGAGCAGTTCTTC. The chain recombines TRBV18 with TRBJ2-1; 11 bases match TRBD2. J lost 7 bases, V lost 0 bases, and 11 bases had no gene match. The CDR3 is made up of 18 amino acids. The germline V gene has CDR1 KGHSH and CDR2 LQKENI.